These 5 T cell receptor beta chains were all obtained from the same sample, sequenced in a study of low-dose radiotherapy and immunotherapy resistance in tumors. Both TCRalpha and TCRbeta chains were reverse transcribed with V-gene-specific primers. It was with a constant-region primer and a V-primer adapter that TCRs were amplified over roughly 19 PCR cycles. TCRdb reprocessed the reads via MiXCR and lists one record per CDR3 protein. The sample lists tens of thousands of distinct CDR3 sequences, 8% to 10% occurring once. The time point is: before trial treatment. This specimen was PBMCs, taken before treatment. Every receptor here comes from a male donor with prostate cancer.

A remark on this clonotype: This clone may be a read error of a much larger clone one base away. The chain is built from TRBV28 and TRBJ2-1, with D perhaps matching TRBD1 or TRBD2 (7 bases each). The V end was cut by 10 bases, the J end by 10 bases, with 17 bases between. The CDR3 runs to 12 residues. Germline values: CDR1 MDHEN, CDR2 SYDVKM. CDR3: CATRGGSYEQFF. The CDR3 DNA sequence: TGTGCCACCAGGGGGGGGTCCTACGAGCAGTTCTTC. Variable domain in full (rest from reference TRBV28 and TRBJ2-1): DVKVTQSSRYLVKRTGEKVFLECVQDMDHENMFWYRQDPGLGLRLIYFSYDVKMKEKGDIPEGYSVSREKKERFSLILESASTNQTSMYLCATRGGSYEQFFGPGTRLTVL.

Concerning this clonotype itself: It is likely a read error: a sequence one base away is far more abundant. The J gene is TRBJ2-7, the V gene TRBV12-5, with TRBD1 matching over 9 bases. Per the germline V gene, CDR1 is LGHNT and CDR2 is FRNRAP. This CDR3 region has 18 residues. V lost 4 bases and J lost 7; bases outside the gene matches: 20. CDR3 region: CASGSSSTTGGSYNEQYF. Here the CDR3 DNA reads TGTGCTAGTGGTTCCTCCTCAACAACAGGGGGCTCCTACAATGAGCAGTACTTC.

This clonotype occurred many times. The V gene is TRBV14, the J gene TRBJ2-1; 7 bases agree with TRBD2. Germline CDR1 is SGHDN and CDR2 is FVKESK. The ends lost 1 base at V and 7 bases at J; junction bases unmatched: 13. The CDR3 sequence is 17 residues long. The CDR3 here is CASSQVELAGARNEQFF. The CDR3 region has the DNA TGTGCCAGCAGCCAAGTTGAGCTTGCGGGAGCCAGGAATGAGCAGTTCTTC. The full variable domain, its missing parts supplied by reference TRBV14 and TRBJ2-1, is EAGVTQFPSHSVIEKGQTVTLRCDPISGHDNLYWYRRVMGKEIKFLLHFVKESKQDESGMPNNRFLAERTGGTYSTLKVQPAELEDSGVYFCASSQVELAGARNEQFFGPGTRLTVL.

As regards this clonotype: This may arise from a read error, as a much more abundant clone is one base away. The J gene is TRBJ2-7, the V gene TRBV19; D possibly uses TRBD1 or TRBD2 (5 bases each). This CDR3 has 14 residues. Trimming cost V 5 bases and J 7 bases, with 18 bases left between them. Per the germline V gene, CDR1 is LNHDA and CDR2 is SQIVND (reference sequence). CDR3 bases: TGTGCCAGTAGTTTTACCGGGACCGTGGAGGAGCAGTACTTC. This translates into CASSFTGTVEEQYF.

The V call is TRBV5-5, the J call TRBJ2-5; 13 nucleotides match TRBD2. Germline V gene sequence: CDR1 SGHKS, CDR2 YYEKEE (reference sequence). The CDR3 covers 17 residues. J lost 0 bases, V lost 2 bases, and 4 bases had no gene match. CDR3 nucleotides: TGTGCCAGCAGCTTACTAGCGGGAGGGACGTACCAAGAGACCCAGTACTTC. Protein: CASSLLAGGTYQETQYF. The whole variable domain, filled in from reference TRBV5-5 and TRBJ2-5, reads DAGVTQSPTHLIKTRGQQVTLRCSPISGHKSVSWYQQVLGQGPQFIFQYYEKEERGRGNFPDRFSARQFPNYSSELNVNALLLGDSALYLCASSLLAGGTYQETQYFGPGTRLLVL.